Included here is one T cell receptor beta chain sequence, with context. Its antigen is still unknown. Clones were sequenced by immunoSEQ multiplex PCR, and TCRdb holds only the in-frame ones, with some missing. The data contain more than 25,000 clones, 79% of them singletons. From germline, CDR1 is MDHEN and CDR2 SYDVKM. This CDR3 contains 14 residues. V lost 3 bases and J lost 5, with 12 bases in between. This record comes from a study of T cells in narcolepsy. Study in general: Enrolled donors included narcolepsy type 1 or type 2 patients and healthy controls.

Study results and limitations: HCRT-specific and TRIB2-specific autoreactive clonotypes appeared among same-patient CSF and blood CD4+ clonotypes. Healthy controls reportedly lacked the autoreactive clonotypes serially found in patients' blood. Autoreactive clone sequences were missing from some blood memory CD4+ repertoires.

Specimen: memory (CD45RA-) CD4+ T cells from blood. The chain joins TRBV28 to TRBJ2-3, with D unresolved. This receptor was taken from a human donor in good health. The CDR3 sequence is CASSFEVWGDTQYF. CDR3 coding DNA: TGTGCCAGCAGTTTTGAGGTGTGGGGAGATACGCAGTATTTT.